Below are 2 T cell receptor beta chains sequenced from a single sample in a study of neurological immune-mediated disorders. TCRdb fed the 5' RACE reads into MiXCR, producing one record per CDR3 protein. Of around 100,000 distinct CDR3 sequences listed, 10% to 13% are singletons. The time point here: longitudinal time-point 3. The source material was PBMCs. The receptor set was obtained from a female donor with HTLV-1-associated myelopathy (HAM/TSP).

The gene calls are TRBV20-1 and TRBJ2-1; 8 bases match TRBD1. The germline CDR1 and CDR2 sequences are DFQATT and SNEGSKA (reference sequence). The CDR3 sequence is 15 residues long. V dropped 3 bases and J dropped 1; count of bases not matched to a gene: 5. CDR3 bases: TGCAGTGCTAGGCAGGGGGCGAGGTCCTACAATGAGCAGTTCTTC. Protein: CSARQGARSYNEQFF.

This clonotype appeared many times. V is TRBV7-9 and J is TRBJ2-7; the D is unclear. Germline assignment: CDR1 SEHNR and CDR2 FQNEAQ (reference sequence). Trimming took off 7 bases at V and 5 bases at J, with 9 bases between the two ends. The CDR3 totals 11 residues. This CDR3 reads CASTSSHEQYF. The DNA for the CDR3 is TGTGCCAGCACCTCAAGCCACGAGCAGTACTTC.